This paragraph covers one T cell receptor (beta chain) sequence. Its antigen is currently unknown. These data come from a study of T cells in Graves' hyperthyroidism and ophthalmopathy. V gave up 4 bases and J gave up 0 bases, with 15 bases separating them. This CDR3 comprises 16 residues. Germline assignment: CDR1 SGHRS and CDR2 YFSETQ. Researchers took RNA transcripts and amplified the TCR beta CDR3 regions from them. TCR CDR3 regions were first amplified by RT-PCR with HTBI primers. MiXCR, run by TCRdb on the multiplex PCR reads, gives a single entry per CDR3 protein. Altogether hundreds of thousands of distinct CDR3 sequences are present, roughly 40% being singletons, with the ten largest covering over 8%. Whole-study findings and limits: Ophthalmopathy cases were set apart from stable hyperthyroidism by a 13 V-J model.

The sequenced sample was blood. The chain recombines TRBV5-1 with TRBJ2-3, with D maybe TRBD2 (6 bases). This clonotype originated in a man younger than 35 with Graves' hyperthyroidism. The CDR3 sequence is CASSPGTYRSTDTQYF. The DNA for the CDR3 is TGCGCCAGCAGCCCGGGGACTTACCGCAGCACAGATACGCAGTATTTT.